This T cell receptor (beta chain) was profiled in a study of blood T cell repertoires in COVID-19. Germline CDR1 reads MNHEY; CDR2 reads SVGAGI. The CDR3 is 13 amino acids. V was clipped by 3 bases and J by 4 bases, with 9 bases between them. Sequencing was performed with immunoSEQ multiplex PCR; in TCRdb, only in-frame clones are kept and a portion is missing. The data contain 200,000 to 250,000 clones, 88% of them singletons. The clonotype comes from a woman between 25 and 40 years old who had been exposed to COVID-19. Sequenced: PBMCs or T cells enriched from blood (not recorded which). This chain uses TRBV6-5 with TRBJ1-2; weak D call: TRBD1 (6 bases). The CDR3 protein is CASSYMGAYGYTF. DNA of the CDR3: TGTGCCAGCAGTTATATGGGGGCCTATGGCTACACCTTC.